Shown below are 12 T cell receptor beta chains from a single sample sequenced in a study of T cells in Graves' hyperthyroidism and ophthalmopathy. RNA transcripts served as the template for amplifying TCR beta CDR3 regions. The HTBI set primed first-round TCR CDR3 RT-PCR. TCRdb passed the multiplex PCR reads through MiXCR, listing each CDR3 protein once. The sample gives 600,000 or so distinct CDR3 sequences, approximately 14% of which show up once; around an eighth is in the top ten. Sequenced material: blood. These receptors were obtained from a woman in her 50s with Graves' ophthalmopathy.

This clonotype appeared many times. J is TRBJ2-1 and V is TRBV20-1, with TRBD2 matching 9 bases. The germline V gene encodes CDR1 DFQATT and CDR2 SNEGSKA (reference sequence). The CDR3 spans 15 residues. With 0 bases clipped from V and 9 bases from J, the junction kept 9 bases outside the gene matches. The CDR3 DNA reads as TGCAGTGCTAGAGATGCGCGCGGGAGGGAGGGTGAGCAGTTCTTC. It encodes CSARDARGREGEQFF.

The chain recombines TRBV4-1 with TRBJ1-2; 9 bases are a match to TRBD1. The CDR3 sequence is 16 residues long. Per germline, CDR1 MGHRA and CDR2 YSYEKL. Trimming removed 1 base from V and 5 bases from J; junction bases left unmatched: 8. The DNA for the CDR3 is TGCGCCAGCAGCCAAGTTCAAGGACAGGGGCGTTATGGCTACACCTTC. This codes for CASSQVQGQGRYGYTF.

V usage is TRBV3-1 and J usage is TRBJ1-1; TRBD1 matches at 10 bases. Germline V gives CDR1 LGHDT, CDR2 YNNKEL (reference sequence). The CDR3 totals 16 residues. J lost 7 bases, V lost 5 bases, and 13 bases had no gene match. CDR3 protein: CASSAGQGVAFGEAFF. The CDR3 coding sequence is TGTGCCAGCAGCGCAGGACAGGGGGTTGCGTTTGGTGAAGCTTTCTTT.

Many counts were recorded for this clonotype. The rearrangement uses TRBV7-8 and TRBJ1-3; D possibly corresponds to TRBD1 (5 bases). The CDR3 has 19 residues. CDR1 is SGHVS and CDR2 is FQNEAQ in the germline V gene. The V gene lost 4 bases and the J gene lost 1 base, with 23 bases spanning the gap. In nucleotides, the CDR3 is TGTGCCAGCAGCTCCCCAATCCAGCCAGGGCTATTGTCTGGAAACACCATATATTTT. It yields the protein CASSSPIQPGLLSGNTIYF.

The chain recombines TRBV19 with TRBJ1-6, with D hard to call. Trimming removed 3 bases at V and 6 bases at J, with 9 bases between. This CDR3 contains 14 residues. CDR1 and CDR2 from the germline V gene are LNHDA and SQIVND (reference sequence). The CDR3 protein is CASSILDGNSPLHF. For the CDR3, the DNA is TGTGCCAGTAGTATTCTGGACGGTAATTCACCCCTCCACTTT.

The chain is built from TRBV10-3 and TRBJ1-2, with 8 positions matching TRBD1. V lost 6 bases, J lost 8 bases, and 11 bases stayed unmatched. The germline gives CDR1 ENHRY, CDR2 SYGVKD. The CDR3 contains 14 residues. Here the CDR3 DNA reads TGTGCCATCAGCCACAGGGGGGAAATGGGCGGCTACACCTTC. It is translated as CAISHRGEMGGYTF.

This clonotype was found many times. The chain carries TRBV30 and TRBJ2-5, with 7 bases fitting TRBD1. Germline assignment: CDR1 GTSNPN and CDR2 SVGIG (reference sequence). The CDR3 loop spans 15 amino acids. V shed 0 bases and J 0 bases; nucleotides not matched to a gene: 4. For the CDR3, the DNA is TGTGCCTGGAGTGTGGCAGGGGGTAACCAAGAGACCCAGTACTTC. It codes for CAWSVAGGNQETQYF.

This clonotype was seen ten or more times. The chain employs TRBV7-9 and TRBJ2-7, with a weak D call TRBD1 (6 bases). The length of the CDR3 is 13 residues. V was shortened by 5 bases and J by 1 base, with 9 bases between the two germline ends. Germline V lookup: CDR1 SEHNR, CDR2 FQNEAQ (reference sequence). The CDR3 bases are TGTGCCAGCAGCCAACAGGGATCCTACGAGCAGTACTTC. Translated: CASSQQGSYEQYF.

This clonotype came up a few times. The V and J genes are TRBV10-3 and TRBJ1-1; tentatively, D is TRBD1 (5 bases). Germline loops: CDR1 ENHRY, CDR2 SYGVKD. Trimming removed 4 bases from V and 3 bases from J, with 12 bases in between. The CDR3 is 14 residues long. CDR3 in DNA: TGTGCCATCAGTGCGAGGGGCGCGGACACTGAAGCTTTCTTT. Translation gives CAISARGADTEAFF.

Many counts were recorded for this clonotype. This rearrangement joins TRBV20-1 to TRBJ2-1; 9 bases agree with TRBD2. CDR1 and CDR2 from the germline V gene are DFQATT and SNEGSKA (reference sequence). The CDR3 is 12 amino acids. Trimming took 5 bases from V and 9 from J; bases not matched to a gene: 5. CDR3: CSAGKTSGEQFF. In DNA form, the CDR3 reads TGCAGTGCTGGCAAGACTAGCGGTGAGCAGTTCTTC.

This chain connects TRBV7-6 to TRBJ2-1; TRBD1 agrees at 9 bases. The CDR3 covers 14 residues. Germline CDR1 is SGHVS and CDR2 is FNYEAQ. V gave up 5 bases and J gave up 6 bases; unmatched junction bases: 5. The CDR3 DNA reads TGTGCCAGCAGCGCTGGACAGGGGTCCAATGAGCAGTTCTTC. It yields the protein CASSAGQGSNEQFF. Filled out from reference TRBV7-6 and TRBJ2-1, the complete variable domain reads GAGVSQSPRYKVTKRGQDVALRCDPISGHVSLYWYRQALGQGPEFLTYFNYEAQQDKSGLPNDRFSAERPEGSISTLTIQRTEQRDSAMYRCASSAGQGSNEQFFGPGTRLTVL.

The chain couples TRBV12-5 to TRBJ1-4; TRBD1 might be the D (6 bases). Germline lookup yields CDR1 LGHNT and CDR2 FRNRAP. Trimming cost V 6 bases and J 2 bases, with 7 bases left between them. The CDR3 is made up of 13 amino acids. Here the CDR3 DNA reads TGTGCTAGTGGGGGGGCCACTAATGAAAAACTGTTTTTT. This translates into CASGGATNEKLFF.